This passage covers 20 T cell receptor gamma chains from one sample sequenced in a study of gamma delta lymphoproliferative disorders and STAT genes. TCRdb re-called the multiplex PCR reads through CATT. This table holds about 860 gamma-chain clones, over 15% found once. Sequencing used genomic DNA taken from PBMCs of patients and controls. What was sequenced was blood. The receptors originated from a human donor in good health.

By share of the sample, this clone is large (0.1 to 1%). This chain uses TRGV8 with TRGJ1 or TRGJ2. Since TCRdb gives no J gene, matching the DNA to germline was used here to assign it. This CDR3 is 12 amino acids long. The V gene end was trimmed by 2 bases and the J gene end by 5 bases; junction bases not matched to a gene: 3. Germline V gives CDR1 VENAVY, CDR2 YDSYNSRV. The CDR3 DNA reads TGTGCCACCTGGGATATAAATTATAAGAAACTCTTT. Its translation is CATWDINYKKLF.

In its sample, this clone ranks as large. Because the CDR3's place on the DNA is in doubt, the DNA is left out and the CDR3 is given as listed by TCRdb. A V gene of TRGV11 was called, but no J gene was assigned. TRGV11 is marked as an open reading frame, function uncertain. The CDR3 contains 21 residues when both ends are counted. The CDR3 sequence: CTTVPAGLGTGEELGKKIKVF.

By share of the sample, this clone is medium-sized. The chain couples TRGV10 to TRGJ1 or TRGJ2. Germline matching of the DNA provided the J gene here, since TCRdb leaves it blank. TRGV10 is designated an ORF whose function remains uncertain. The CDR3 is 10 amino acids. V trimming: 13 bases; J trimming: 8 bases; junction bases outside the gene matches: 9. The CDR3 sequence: CAVPYNKKLF. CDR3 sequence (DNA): TGTGCTGTGCCCTATAATAAGAAACTCTTT.

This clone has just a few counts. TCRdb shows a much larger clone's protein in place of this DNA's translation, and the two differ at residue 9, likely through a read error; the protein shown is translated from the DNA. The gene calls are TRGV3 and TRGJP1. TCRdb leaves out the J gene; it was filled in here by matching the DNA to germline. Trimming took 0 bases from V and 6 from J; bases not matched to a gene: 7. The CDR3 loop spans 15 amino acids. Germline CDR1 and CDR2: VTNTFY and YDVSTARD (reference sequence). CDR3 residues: CATWDRLVAGWFKIF. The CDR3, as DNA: TGTGCCACCTGGGACAGGCTGGTCGCTGGTTGGTTCAAGATATTT.

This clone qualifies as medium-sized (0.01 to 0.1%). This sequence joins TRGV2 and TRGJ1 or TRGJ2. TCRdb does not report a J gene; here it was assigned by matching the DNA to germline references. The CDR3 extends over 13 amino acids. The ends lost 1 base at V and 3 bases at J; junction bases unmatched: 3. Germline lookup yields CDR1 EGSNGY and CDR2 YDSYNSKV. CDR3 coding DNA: TGTGCCACCTGGGACGGAGTTTATTATAAGAAACTCTTT. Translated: CATWDGVYYKKLF.

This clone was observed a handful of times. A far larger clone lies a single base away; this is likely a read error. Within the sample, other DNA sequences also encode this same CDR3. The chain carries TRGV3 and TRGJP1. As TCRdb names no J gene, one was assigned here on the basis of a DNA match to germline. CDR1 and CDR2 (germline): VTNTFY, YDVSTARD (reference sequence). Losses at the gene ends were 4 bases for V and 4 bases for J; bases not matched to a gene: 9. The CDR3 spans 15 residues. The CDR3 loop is CATWDRLVTGWFKIF. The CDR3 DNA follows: TGTGCCACCTGGGATAGGCTGGTCACTGGTTGGTTCAAGATATTT.

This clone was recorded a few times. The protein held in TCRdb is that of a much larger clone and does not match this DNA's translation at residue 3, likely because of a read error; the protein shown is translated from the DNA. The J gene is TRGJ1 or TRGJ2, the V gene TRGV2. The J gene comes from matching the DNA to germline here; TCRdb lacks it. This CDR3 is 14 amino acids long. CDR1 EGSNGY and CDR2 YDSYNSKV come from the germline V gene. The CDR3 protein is CAIWDGPYYYKKLF. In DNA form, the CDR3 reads TGTGCCATCTGGGACGGGCCATATTATTATAAGAAACTCTTT.

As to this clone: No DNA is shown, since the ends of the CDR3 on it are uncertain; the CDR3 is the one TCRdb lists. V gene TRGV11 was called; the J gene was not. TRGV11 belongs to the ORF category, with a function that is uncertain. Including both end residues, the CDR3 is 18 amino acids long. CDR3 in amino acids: CTTVPAGLARVGGWFKIF.

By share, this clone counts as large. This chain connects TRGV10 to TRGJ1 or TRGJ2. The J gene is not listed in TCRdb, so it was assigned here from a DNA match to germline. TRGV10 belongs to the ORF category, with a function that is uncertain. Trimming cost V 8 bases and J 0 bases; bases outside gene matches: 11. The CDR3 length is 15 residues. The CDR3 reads CAAWDSPGNYYKKLF. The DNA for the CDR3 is TGTGCTGCGTGGGATAGCCCCGGGAATTATTATAAGAAACTCTTT.

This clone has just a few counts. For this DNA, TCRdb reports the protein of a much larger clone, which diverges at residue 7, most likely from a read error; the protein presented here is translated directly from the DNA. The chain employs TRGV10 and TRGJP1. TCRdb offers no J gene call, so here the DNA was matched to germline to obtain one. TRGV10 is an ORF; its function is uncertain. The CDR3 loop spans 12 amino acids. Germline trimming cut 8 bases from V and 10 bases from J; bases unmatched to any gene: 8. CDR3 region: CAAWGGDWFKIF. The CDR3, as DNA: TGTGCTGCGTGGGGAGGTGATTGGTTCAAGATATTT.

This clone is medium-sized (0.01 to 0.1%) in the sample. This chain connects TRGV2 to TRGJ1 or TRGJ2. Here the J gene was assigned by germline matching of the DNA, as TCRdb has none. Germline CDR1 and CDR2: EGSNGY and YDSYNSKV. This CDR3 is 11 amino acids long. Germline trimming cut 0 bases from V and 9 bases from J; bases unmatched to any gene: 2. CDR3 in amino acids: CATWDGLKKLF. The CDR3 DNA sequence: TGTGCCACCTGGGACGGGCTTAAGAAACTCTTT.

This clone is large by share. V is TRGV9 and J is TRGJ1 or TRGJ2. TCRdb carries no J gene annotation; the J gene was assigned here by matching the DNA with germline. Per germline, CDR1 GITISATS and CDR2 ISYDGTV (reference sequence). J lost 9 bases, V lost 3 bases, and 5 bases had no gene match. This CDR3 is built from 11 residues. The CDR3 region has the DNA TGTGCCTTGTGGGAGACTACTAAGAAACTCTTT. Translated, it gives CALWETTKKLF.

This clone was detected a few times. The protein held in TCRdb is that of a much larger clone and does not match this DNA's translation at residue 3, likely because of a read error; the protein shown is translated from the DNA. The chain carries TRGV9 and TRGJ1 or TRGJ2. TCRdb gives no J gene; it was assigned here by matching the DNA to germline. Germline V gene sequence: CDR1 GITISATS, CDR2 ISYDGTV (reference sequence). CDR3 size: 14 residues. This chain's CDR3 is CAVWEVTNYYKKLF. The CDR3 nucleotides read TGTGCCGTGTGGGAGGTGACCAATTATTATAAGAAACTCTTT.

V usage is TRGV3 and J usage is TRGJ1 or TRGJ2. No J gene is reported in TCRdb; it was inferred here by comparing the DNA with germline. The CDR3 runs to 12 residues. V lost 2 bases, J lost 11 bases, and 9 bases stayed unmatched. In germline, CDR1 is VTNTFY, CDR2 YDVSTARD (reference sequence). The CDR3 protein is CATWDMKLEKLF. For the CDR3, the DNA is TGTGCCACCTGGGACATGAAGTTGGAGAAACTCTTT.

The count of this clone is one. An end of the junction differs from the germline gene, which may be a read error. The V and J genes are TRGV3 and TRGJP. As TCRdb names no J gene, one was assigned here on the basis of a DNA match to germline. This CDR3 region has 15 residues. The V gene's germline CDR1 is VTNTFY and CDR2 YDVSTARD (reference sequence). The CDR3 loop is CATRDRRIGQKIKVF. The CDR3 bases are TGTGCCACCAGGGACAGGCGAATTGGGCAAAAAATCAAGGTATTT.

The CDR3 nucleotides are TGTGCTGCGTGGGATCCTTGGTTCAAGATATTT. The encoded protein is CAAWDPWFKIF. The genes are TRGV10 and TRGJP1. TCRdb supplies no J gene; here it was assigned by aligning the nucleotide sequence to germline. TRGV10 is noted as an ORF with a role that remains uncertain. CDR3 length equals 11 residues. V lost 8 bases, J lost 10 bases, and 5 bases stayed unmatched.

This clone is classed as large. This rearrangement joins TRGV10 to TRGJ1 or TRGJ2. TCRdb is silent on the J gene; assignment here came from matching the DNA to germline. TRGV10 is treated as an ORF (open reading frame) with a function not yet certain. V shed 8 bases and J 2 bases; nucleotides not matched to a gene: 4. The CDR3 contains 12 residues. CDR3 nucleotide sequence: TGTGCTGCGTGGGGTTATTATTATAAGAAACTCTTT. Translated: CAAWGYYYKKLF.

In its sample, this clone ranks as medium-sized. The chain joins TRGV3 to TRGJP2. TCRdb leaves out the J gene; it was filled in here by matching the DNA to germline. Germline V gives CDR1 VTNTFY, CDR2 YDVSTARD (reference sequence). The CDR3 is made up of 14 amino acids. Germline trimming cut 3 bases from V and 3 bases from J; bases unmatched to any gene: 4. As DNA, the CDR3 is TGTGCCACCTGGGACGGTCGTAGTGATTGGATCAAGACGTTT. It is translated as CATWDGRSDWIKTF.

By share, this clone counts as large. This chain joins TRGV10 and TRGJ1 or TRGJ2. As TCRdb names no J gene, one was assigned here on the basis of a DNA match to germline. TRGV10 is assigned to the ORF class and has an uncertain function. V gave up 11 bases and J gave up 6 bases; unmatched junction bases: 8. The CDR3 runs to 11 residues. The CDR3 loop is CAAGPLYKKLF. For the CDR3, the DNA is TGTGCTGCGGGTCCCCTTTATAAGAAACTCTTT.

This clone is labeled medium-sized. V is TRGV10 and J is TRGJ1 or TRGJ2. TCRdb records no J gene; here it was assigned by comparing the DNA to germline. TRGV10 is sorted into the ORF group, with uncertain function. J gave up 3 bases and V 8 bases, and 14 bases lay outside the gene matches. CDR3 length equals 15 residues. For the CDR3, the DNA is TGTGCTGCGTGGGGGTTACAACGGGGTTATTATAAGAAACTCTTT. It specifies CAAWGLQRGYYKKLF.